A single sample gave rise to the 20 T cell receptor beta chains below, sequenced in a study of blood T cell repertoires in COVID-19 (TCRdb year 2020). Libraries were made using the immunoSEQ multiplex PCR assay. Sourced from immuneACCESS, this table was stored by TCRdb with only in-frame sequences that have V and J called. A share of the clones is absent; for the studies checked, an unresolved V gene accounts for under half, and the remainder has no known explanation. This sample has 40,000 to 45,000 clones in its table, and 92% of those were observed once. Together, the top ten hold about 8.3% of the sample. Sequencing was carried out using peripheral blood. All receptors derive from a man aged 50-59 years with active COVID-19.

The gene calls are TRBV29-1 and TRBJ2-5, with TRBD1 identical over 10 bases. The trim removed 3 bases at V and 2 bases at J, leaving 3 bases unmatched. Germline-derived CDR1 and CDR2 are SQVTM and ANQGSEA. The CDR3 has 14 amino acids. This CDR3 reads CSVDGTGVQETQYF. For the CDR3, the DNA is TGCAGCGTTGATGGGACAGGGGTACAAGAGACCCAGTACTTC.

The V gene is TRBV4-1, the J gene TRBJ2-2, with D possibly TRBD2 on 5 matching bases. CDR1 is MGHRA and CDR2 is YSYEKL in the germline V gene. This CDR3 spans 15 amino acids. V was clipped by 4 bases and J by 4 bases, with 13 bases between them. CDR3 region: CASSLRAEITGELFF. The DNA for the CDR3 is TGCGCCAGCAGCCTGAGAGCGGAGATCACCGGGGAGCTGTTTTTT.

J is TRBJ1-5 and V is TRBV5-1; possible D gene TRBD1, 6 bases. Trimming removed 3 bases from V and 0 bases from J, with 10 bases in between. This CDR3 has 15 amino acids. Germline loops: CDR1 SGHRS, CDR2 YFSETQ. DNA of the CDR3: TGCGCCAGCAGCTCGGACAGCAGTAGCAATCAGCCCCAGCATTTT. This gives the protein CASSSDSSSNQPQHF.

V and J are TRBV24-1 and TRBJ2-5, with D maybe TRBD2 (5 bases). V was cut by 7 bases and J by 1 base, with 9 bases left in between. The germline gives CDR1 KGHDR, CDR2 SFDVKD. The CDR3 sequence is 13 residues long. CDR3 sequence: CATRSGSQETQYF. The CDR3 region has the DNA TGTGCCACCAGATCGGGATCCCAAGAGACCCAGTACTTC.

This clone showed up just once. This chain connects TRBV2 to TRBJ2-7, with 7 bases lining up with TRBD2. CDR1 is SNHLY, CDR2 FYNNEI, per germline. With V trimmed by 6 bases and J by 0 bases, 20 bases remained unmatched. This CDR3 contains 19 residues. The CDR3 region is CASRSYRPGEGMSSYEQYF. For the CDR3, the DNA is TGTGCCAGCAGATCCTACCGCCCGGGGGAGGGGATGAGCTCCTACGAGCAGTACTTC.

CDR3 nucleotide sequence: TGTGCCAGCAGAGGTTCGGGGACAGATACGCAGTATTTT. Translated: CASRGSGTDTQYF. V and J are TRBV6-5 and TRBJ2-3; D possibly corresponds to TRBD2 (5 bases). With 6 bases removed from V and 3 bases from J, the gap between germline ends came to 10 bases. The CDR3 runs to 13 residues. Germline V gives CDR1 MNHEY, CDR2 SVGAGI.

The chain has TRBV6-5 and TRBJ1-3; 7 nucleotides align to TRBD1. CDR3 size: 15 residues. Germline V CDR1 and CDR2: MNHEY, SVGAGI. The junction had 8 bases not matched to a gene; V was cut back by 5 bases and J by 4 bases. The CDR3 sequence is CASSRRTGAGNTIYF. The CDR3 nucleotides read TGTGCCAGCAGTAGGCGGACAGGAGCGGGAAACACCATATATTTT.

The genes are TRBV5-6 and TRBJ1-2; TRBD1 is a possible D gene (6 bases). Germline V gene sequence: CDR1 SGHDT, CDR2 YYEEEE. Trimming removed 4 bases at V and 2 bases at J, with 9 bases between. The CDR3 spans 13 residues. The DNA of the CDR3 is TGTGCCAGCAGCCAGGACAGAAACTATGGCTACACCTTC. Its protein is CASSQDRNYGYTF.

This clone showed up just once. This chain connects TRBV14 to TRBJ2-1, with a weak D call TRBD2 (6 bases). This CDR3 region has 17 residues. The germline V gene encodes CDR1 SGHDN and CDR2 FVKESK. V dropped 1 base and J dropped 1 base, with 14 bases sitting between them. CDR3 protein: CASSQAGWRESYNEQFF. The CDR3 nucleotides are TGTGCCAGCAGCCAAGCGGGTTGGAGGGAATCCTACAATGAGCAGTTCTTC.

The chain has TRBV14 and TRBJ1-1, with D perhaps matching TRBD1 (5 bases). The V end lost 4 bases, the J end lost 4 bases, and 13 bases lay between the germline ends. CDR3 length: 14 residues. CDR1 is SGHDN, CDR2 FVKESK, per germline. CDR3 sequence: CASSPGGWGTEAFF. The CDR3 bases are TGTGCCAGCAGCCCCGGGGGTTGGGGCACTGAAGCTTTCTTT. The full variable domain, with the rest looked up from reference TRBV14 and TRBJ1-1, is EAGVTQFPSHSVIEKGQTVTLRCDPISGHDNLYWYRRVMGKEIKFLLHFVKESKQDESGMPNNRFLAERTGGTYSTLKVQPAELEDSGVYFCASSPGGWGTEAFFGQGTRLTVV.

As DNA, the CDR3 is TGTGCCAGCACCTCAGGGGGGAGGGAGACCCAGTACTTC. Translated, it gives CASTSGGRETQYF. J is TRBJ2-5 and V is TRBV28, with D perhaps TRBD1 (7 bases). The germline V gene encodes CDR1 MDHEN and CDR2 SYDVKM. V lost 7 bases, J lost 5 bases, and 14 bases lay in between. CDR3 length: 13 amino acids.

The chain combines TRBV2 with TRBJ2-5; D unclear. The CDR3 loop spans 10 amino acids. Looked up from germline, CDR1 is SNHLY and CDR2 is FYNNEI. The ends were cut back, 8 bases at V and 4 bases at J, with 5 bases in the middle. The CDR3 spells CASWRETQYF. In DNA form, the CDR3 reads TGTGCCAGCTGGAGAGAGACCCAGTACTTC.

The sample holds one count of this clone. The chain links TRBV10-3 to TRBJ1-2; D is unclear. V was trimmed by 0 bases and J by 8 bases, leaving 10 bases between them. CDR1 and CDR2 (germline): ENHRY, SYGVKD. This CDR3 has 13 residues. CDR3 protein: CAISESNTGGYTF. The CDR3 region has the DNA TGTGCCATCAGTGAGTCGAACACCGGGGGCTACACCTTC.

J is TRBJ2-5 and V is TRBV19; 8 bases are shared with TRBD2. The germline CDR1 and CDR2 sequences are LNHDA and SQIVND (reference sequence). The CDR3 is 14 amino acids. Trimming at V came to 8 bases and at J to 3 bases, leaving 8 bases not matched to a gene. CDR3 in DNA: TGTGCCAGTGCCCTGACTAGCGAAAAAGAGACCCAGTACTTC. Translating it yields CASALTSEKETQYF.

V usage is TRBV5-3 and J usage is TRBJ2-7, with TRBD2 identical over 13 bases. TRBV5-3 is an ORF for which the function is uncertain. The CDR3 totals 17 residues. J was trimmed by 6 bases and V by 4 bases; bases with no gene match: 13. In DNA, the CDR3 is TGTGCCAGAAGCCGCGGGACTAGCGGGACCCGTTTCTTCGAGCAGTACTTC. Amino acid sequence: CARSRGTSGTRFFEQYF.

The CDR3 is CASSLAGQGLGNEQFF. For the CDR3, the DNA is TGTGCCAGCAGCTTAGCGGGACAGGGGTTAGGGAATGAGCAGTTCTTC. This rearrangement joins TRBV7-8 to TRBJ2-1, with 10 bases fitting TRBD1. This CDR3 contains 16 residues. CDR1 and CDR2 (germline): SGHVS, FQNEAQ. V gave up 0 bases and J gave up 7 bases; unmatched junction bases: 6.

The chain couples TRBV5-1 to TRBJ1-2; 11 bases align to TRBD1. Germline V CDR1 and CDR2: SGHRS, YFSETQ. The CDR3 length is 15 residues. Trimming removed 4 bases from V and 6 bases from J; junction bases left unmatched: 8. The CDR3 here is CASSSRTGGADGYTF. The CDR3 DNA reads TGCGCCAGCAGCAGCAGGACAGGGGGCGCGGATGGCTACACCTTC.

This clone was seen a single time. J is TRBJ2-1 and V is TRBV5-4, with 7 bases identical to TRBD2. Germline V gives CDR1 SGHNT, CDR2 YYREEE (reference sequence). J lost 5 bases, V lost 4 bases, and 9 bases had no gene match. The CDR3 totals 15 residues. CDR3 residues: CASSLRTSSNNEQFF. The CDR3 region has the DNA TGTGCCAGCAGCCTAAGGACTAGTAGTAACAATGAGCAGTTCTTC.

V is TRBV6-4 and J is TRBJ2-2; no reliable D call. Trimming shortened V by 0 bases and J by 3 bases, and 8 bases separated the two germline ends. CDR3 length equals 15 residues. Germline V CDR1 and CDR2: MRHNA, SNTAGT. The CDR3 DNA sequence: TGTGCCAGCAGTGACTCGGGCCAAGACACCGGGGAGCTGTTTTTT. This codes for CASSDSGQDTGELFF.

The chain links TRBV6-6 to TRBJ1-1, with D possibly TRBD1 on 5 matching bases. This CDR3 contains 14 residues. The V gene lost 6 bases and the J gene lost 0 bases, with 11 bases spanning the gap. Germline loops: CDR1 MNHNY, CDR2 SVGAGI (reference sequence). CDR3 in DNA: TGTGCCAGCAGACCCGACAGCTTGAACACTGAAGCTTTCTTT. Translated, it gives CASRPDSLNTEAFF.